This TCR beta chain is drawn from a study of beta chain features in type 1 diabetes. Study-level points and caveats: VDJ junctions from patients with type 1 diabetes contained fewer insertions and more deletions.

Every sorted population was more than 95% pure. Concerning this clone: Its antigen is currently unknown.

The authors reverse transcribed all of the isolated RNA, so sequencing captured expressed TCRB transcripts. Produced via immunoSEQ multiplex PCR; TCRdb's table is partial and in-frame only. The sample lists roughly 290,000 clones, roughly 8% occurring once. Germline-derived CDR1 and CDR2 are GTSNPN and SVGIG (reference sequence). The ends were cut back, 5 bases at V and 0 bases at J, with 3 bases in the middle. The CDR3 has 11 amino acids. The chain has TRBV30 and TRBJ2-3; D unresolved. The source of this sequence is a woman aged 18 to 35 in good health. What was sequenced was central memory CD4+ T cells from blood. The CDR3 here is CAWGSTDTQYF. The CDR3 region has the DNA TGTGCCTGGGGAAGCACAGATACGCAGTATTTT. Full variable domain (remainder filled in from reference TRBV30 and TRBJ2-3): SQTIHQWPATLVQPVGSPLSLECTVEGTSNPNLYWYRQAAGRGLQLLFYSVGIGQISSEVPQNLSASRPQDRQFILSSKKLLLSDSGFYLCAWGSTDTQYFGPGTRLTVL.